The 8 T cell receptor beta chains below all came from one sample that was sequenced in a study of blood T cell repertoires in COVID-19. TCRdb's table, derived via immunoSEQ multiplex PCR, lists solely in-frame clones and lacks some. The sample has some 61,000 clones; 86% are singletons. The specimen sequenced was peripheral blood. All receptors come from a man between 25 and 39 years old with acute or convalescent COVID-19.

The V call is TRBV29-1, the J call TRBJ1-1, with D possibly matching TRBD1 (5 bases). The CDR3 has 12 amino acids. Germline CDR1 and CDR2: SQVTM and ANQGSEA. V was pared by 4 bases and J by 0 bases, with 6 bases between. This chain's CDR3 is CSVGQLNTEAFF. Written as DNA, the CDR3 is TGCAGCGTTGGACAGCTGAACACTGAAGCTTTCTTT.

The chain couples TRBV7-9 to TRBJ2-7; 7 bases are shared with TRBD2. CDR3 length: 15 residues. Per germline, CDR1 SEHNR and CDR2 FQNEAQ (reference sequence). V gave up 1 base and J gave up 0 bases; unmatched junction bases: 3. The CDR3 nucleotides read TGTGCCAGCAGCTTAGACCCTAGCGGCTCCTACGAGCAGTACTTC. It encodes CASSLDPSGSYEQYF.

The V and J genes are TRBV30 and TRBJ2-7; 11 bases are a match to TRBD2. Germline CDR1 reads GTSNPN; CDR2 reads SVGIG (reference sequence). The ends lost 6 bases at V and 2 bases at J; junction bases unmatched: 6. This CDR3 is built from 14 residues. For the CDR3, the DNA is TGTGCCTGTTCGACTAGCGGGATGGCCTACGAGCAGTACTTC. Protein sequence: CACSTSGMAYEQYF. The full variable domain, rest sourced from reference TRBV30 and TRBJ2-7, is SQTIHQWPATLVQPVGSPLSLECTVEGTSNPNLYWYRQAAGRGLQLLFYSVGIGQISSEVPQNLSASRPQDRQFILSSKKLLLSDSGFYLCACSTSGMAYEQYFGPGTRLTVT.

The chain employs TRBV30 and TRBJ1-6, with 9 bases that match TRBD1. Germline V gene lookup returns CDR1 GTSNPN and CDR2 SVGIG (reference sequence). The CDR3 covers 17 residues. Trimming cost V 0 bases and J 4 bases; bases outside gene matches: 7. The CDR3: CAWSVHRTGAYNSPLHF. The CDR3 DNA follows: TGTGCCTGGAGTGTACACAGGACAGGGGCTTATAATTCACCCCTCCACTTT.

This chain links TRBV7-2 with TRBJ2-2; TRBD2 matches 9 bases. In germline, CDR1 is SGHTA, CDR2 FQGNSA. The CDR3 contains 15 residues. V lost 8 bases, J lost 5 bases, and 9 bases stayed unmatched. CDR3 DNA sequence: TGTGCCAGCTCGTTCGCGGGAGGGCCAACCGGGGAGCTGTTTTTT. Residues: CASSFAGGPTGELFF.

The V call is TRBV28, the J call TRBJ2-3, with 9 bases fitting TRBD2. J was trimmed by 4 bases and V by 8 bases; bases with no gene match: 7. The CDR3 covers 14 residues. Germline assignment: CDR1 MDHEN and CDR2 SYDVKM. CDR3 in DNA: TGTGCCAGCGAGGCGGGAGGGGCGGCAGATACGCAGTATTTT. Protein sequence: CASEAGGAADTQYF.

The CDR3 region is CASSRTGSGSPLHF. In nucleotides, the CDR3 is TGTGCCAGCAGCCGGACAGGGAGTGGATCACCCCTCCACTTT. This chain uses TRBV27 with TRBJ1-6, with TRBD1 matching 8 bases. Germline lookup yields CDR1 MNHEY and CDR2 SMNVEV (reference sequence). The trim removed 6 bases at V and 10 bases at J, leaving 8 bases unmatched. The CDR3 has 14 amino acids.

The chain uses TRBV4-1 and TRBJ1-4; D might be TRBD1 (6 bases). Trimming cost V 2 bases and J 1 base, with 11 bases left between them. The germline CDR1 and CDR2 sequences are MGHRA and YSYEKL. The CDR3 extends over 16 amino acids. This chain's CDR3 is CASSQLGAETNEKLFF. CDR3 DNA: TGCGCCAGCAGCCAACTGGGGGCCGAAACTAATGAAAAACTGTTTTTT.